This T cell receptor beta chain originates from a study of blood T cell repertoires in COVID-19. Study background: In each case, the material was cDNA or gDNA derived from T cells, B-cell-depleted T cells, or PBMCs.

V was trimmed by 1 base and J by 5 bases, leaving 14 bases between them. Germline V gene lookup returns CDR1 SGHRS and CDR2 YFSETQ. The CDR3 length is 15 residues. As originally analysed: Amplification of reference gene primers was used by the study to estimate nucleated cell counts. Generated by immunoSEQ multiplex PCR, the TCRdb table keeps only in-frame clones and is missing some. For V, J and clone size, that table is used; D and trimming come from the DNA. The sample has about 180,000 clones, 87% seen once. Sequencing was done on a sample of peripheral blood. This chain connects TRBV5-1 to TRBJ2-3, with D possibly matching TRBD2 (5 bases). The receptor's source is a woman aged 50 to 60 with acute or convalescent COVID-19. The CDR3 region is CASSLLAKEGDTQYF. As DNA, the CDR3 is TGCGCCAGCAGCTTGTTAGCCAAAGAGGGAGATACGCAGTATTTT.